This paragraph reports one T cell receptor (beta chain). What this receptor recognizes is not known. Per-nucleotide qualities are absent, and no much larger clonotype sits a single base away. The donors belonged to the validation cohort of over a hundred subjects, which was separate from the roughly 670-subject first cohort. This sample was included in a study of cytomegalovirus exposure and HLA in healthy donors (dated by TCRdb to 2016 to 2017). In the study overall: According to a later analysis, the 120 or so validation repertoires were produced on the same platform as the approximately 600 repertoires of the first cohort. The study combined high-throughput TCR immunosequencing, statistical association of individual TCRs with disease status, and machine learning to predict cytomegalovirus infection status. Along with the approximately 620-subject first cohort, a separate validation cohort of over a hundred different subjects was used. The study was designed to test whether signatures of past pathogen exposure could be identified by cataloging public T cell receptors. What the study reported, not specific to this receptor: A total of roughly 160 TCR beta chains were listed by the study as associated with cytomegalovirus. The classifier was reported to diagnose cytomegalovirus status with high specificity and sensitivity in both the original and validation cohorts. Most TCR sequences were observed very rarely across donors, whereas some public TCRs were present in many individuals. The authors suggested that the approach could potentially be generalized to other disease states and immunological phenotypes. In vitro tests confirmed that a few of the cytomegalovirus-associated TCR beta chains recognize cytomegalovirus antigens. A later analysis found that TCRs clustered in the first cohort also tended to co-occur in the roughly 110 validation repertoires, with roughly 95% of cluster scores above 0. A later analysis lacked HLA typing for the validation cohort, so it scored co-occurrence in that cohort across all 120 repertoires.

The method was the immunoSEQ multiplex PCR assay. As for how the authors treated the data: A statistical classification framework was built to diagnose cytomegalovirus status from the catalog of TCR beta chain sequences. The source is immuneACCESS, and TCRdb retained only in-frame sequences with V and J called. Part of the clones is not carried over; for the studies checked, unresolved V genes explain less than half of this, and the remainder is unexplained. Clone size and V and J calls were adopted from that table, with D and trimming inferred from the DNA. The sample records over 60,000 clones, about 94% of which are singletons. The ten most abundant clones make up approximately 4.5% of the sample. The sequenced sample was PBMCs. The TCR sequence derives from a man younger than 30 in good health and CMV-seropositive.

CDR3 protein: CASSQDRGYYEQYF. The nucleotide sequence is given as TGTGCCAGCAGCCAAGACAGGGGGTATTACGAGCAGTACTTC. The chain uses TRBV4-2 and TRBJ2-7, with 7 bases aligning to TRBD1. The germline V gene gives CDR1 as LGHNA and CDR2 as YNFKEQ. The CDR3 has 14 amino acids, counting the end cysteine and phenylalanine. This entry keeps only the CDR3 DNA: 42 bases, framed from base 1. V trim: 0 bases; J trim: 4 bases; unmatched bases: 3.